Detailed here is one T cell receptor (beta chain). The target antigen is unknown. The data belong to a study of T cell responses to AZD1222 COVID-19 vaccine. Study results and caveats: Reportedly, nearly half the spike-specific TCRs target unmutated variant regions. In all cases, repertoires were sampled only after the peak T cell response. White British ancestry dominated among donors, who included more females, and clonal diversity was possibly underestimated. Only 5 or 6 people who got AZD1222 tested seropositive at baseline.

Germline assignment: CDR1 MNHEY and CDR2 SVGAGI. V shed 7 bases and J shed 0 bases, with 13 bases lying between them. The CDR3 length is 15 residues. Data came from immunoSEQ multiplex PCR; TCRdb stores just in-frame clones and leaves some out. The sample consists of 120,000 or so clones, approximately 80% of them appearing once. Sequencing used peripheral blood, obtained 28 days after the second AZD1222 dose. This clonotype originated in an adult who received the AZD1222 COVID-19 vaccine. The rearrangement links TRBV6-5 to TRBJ1-3; D is perhaps TRBD1 (5 bases). The CDR3: CASIVGESSGNTIYF. The DNA for the CDR3 is TGTGCCAGCATTGTGGGGGAAAGCTCTGGAAACACCATATATTTT.